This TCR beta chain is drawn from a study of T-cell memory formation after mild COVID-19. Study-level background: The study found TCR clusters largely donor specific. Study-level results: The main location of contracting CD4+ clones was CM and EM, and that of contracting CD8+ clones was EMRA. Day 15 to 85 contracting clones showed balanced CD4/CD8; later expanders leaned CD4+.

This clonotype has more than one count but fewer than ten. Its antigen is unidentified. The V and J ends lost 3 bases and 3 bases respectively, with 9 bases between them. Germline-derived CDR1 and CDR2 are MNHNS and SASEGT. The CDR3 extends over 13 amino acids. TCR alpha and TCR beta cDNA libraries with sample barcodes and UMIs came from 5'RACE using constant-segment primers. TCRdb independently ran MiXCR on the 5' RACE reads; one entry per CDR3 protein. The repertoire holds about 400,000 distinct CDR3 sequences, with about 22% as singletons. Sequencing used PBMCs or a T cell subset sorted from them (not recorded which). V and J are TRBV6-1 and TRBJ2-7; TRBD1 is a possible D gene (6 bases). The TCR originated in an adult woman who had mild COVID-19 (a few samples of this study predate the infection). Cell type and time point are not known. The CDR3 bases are TGTGCCAGCAGTGAGCAGACAGGCTACGAGCAGTACTTC. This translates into CASSEQTGYEQYF.